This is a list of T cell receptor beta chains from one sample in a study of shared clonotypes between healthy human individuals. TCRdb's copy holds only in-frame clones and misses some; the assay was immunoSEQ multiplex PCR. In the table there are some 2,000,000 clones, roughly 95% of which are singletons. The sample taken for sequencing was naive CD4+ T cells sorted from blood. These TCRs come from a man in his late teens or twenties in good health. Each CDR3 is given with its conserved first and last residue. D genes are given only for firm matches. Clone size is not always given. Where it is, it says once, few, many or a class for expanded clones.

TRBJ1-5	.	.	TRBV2	CASTGINQPQHF	TGTGCCAGCACAGGGATCAATCAGCCCCAGCATTTT
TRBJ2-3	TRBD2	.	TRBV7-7	CASSLVAGGVDTQYF	TGTGCTAGCAGCTTGGTCGCCGGGGGGGTGGATACGCAGTATTTT
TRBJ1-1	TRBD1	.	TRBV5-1	CASSLEGQGNTEAFF	TGCGCCAGCAGCTTAGAGGGACAGGGGAACACTGAAGCTTTCTTT
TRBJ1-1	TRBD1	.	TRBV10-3	CAISQGQANTEAFF	TGTGCCATCAGTCAAGGACAGGCGAACACTGAAGCTTTCTTT
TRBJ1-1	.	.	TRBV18	CASSPLADLYTEAFF	TGTGCCAGCTCACCCTTGGCAGACCTGTACACTGAAGCTTTCTTT
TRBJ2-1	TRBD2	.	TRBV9	CASSVASGRPEGSYNEQFF	TGTGCCAGCAGCGTAGCTAGCGGGAGACCCGAGGGCTCCTACAATGAGCAGTTCTTC
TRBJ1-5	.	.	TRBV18	CASSPPGLEPQHF	TGTGCCAGCTCACCCCCCGGATTGGAGCCCCAGCATTTT
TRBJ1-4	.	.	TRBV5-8	CASSSNPRTNEKLFF	TGTGCCAGCAGCTCTAACCCTCGGACTAATGAAAAACTGTTTTTT
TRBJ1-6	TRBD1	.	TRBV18	CASSPQPGTGGSPLHF	TGTGCCAGCTCACCTCAACCCGGGACAGGGGGTTCACCCCTCCACTTT
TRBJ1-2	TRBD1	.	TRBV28	CASSRGDRGNYGYTF	TGTGCCAGCAGCCGCGGGGACAGGGGTAACTATGGCTACACCTTC
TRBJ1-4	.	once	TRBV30	CAWSVRRGTNEKLFF	TGTGCCTGGAGTGTACGCAGGGGAACTAATGAAAAACTGTTTTTT
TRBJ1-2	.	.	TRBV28	CALGRHRASDYGYTF	TGTGCCCTAGGGAGGCACCGTGCTTCGGACTATGGCTACACCTTC
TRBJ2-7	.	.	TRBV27	CASSHPGHTSSYEQYF	TGTGCCAGCAGTCACCCGGGACATACGAGCTCCTACGAGCAGTACTTC
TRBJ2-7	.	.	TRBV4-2	CASSQEGTGLVAGGQSYEQYF	TGTGCCAGCAGCCAAGAGGGGACAGGGTTGGTAGCGGGGGGACAGTCCTACGAGCAGTACTTC
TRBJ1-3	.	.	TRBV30	CAWTTDGNTIYF	TGTGCCTGGACGACTGATGGAAACACCATATATTTT
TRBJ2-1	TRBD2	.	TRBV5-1	CASSSGLAGASNEQFF	TGCGCCAGCAGCTCCGGACTAGCGGGAGCCAGTAATGAGCAGTTCTTC
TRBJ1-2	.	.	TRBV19	CASNRQNLNYGYTF	TGTGCCAGCAACCGACAGAATCTCAACTATGGCTACACCTTC
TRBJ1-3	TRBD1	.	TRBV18	CASSPPPGQGISGNTIYF	TGTGCCAGCTCACCACCCCCGGGACAGGGGATATCTGGAAACACCATATATTTT
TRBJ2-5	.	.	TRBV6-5	CASSRTVLETQYF	TGTGCCAGCAGTAGAACTGTCCTCGAGACCCAGTACTTC
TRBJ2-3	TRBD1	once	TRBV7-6	CASSLMTGGDSQYF	TGTGCCAGCAGCCTAATGACAGGGGGCGATTCGCAGTATTTT
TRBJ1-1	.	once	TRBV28	CASSPGARGTEAFF	TGTGCCAGCAGCCCTGGGGCACGGGGCACTGAAGCTTTCTTT
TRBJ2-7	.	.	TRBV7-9	CASSLAARYYEQYF	TGTGCCAGCAGCTTAGCGGCTAGGTACTACGAGCAGTACTTC
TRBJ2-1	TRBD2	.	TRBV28	CASSNLAGSQQFF	TGTGCCAGCAGTAACCTAGCGGGTAGCCAGCAGTTCTTC
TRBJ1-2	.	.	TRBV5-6	CASTWYGVATGGYTF	TGTGCCAGCACCTGGTATGGGGTCGCTACCGGCGGCTACACCTTC
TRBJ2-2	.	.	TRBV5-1	CASSLAAIPTGELFF	TGCGCCAGCAGCTTGGCCGCAATTCCCACCGGGGAGCTGTTTTTT
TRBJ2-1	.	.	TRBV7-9	CASSLRQGVFEQFF	TGTGCCAGCAGCTTACGCCAGGGTGTATTCGAGCAGTTCTTC